A single sample gave rise to the 3 T cell receptor beta chains below, sequenced in a study of graft-versus-host responses after intestinal transplantation. The antigens of these receptors remain unknown. TCRdb keeps only in-frame clones here, not all; method: immunoSEQ multiplex PCR. Seen here are approximately 97,000 clones, approximately 90% observed once, and the top ten hold 0.069%. The material sequenced was unstimulated CD8+ T cells sorted from spleen or lymph node cells, taken before transplant. Receptor source: a human donor who was the organ donor for an intestinal transplant.

The chain carries TRBV5-3 and TRBJ2-2; 8 nucleotides align to TRBD1. TRBV5-3 is marked as an open reading frame, function uncertain. With 1 base clipped from V and 6 bases from J, the junction kept 8 bases outside the gene matches. The CDR3 consists of 16 residues. Written as DNA, the CDR3 is TGTGCCAGAAGCTTGTCCCGGGACAGGTTGTCCGGGGAGCTGTTTTTT. It is translated as CARSLSRDRLSGELFF.

This clone came up once. This chain connects TRBV19 to TRBJ2-3; TRBD2 agrees at 7 bases. This CDR3 comprises 17 residues. Trimming cost V 4 bases and J 0 bases; bases outside gene matches: 10. Germline V gives CDR1 LNHDA, CDR2 SQIVND (reference sequence). CDR3 DNA sequence: TGTGCCAGTAGTACTCCTAGCGGCCAGATTAGCACAGATACGCAGTATTTT. Protein sequence: CASSTPSGQISTDTQYF.

This chain connects TRBV9 to TRBJ2-5; 7 bases fit TRBD2. J gave up 4 bases and V 0 bases, and 6 bases lay outside the gene matches. The germline CDR1 and CDR2 sequences are SGDLS and YYNGEE. This CDR3 contains 15 residues. CDR3: CASSVGGGRGETQYF. In DNA form, the CDR3 reads TGTGCCAGCAGCGTAGGGGGGGGACGGGGAGAGACCCAGTACTTC.